The 23 T cell receptor beta chains in this list originate from one sample, sequenced in a study of tumor and adjacent non-tumor tissue in lung cancer. TCRbeta libraries were built with three rounds of nested PCR, modified from ARM-PCR. A single record per CDR3 protein comes from TCRdb applying MiXCR to the multiplex PCR reads. The sample gives some 66,000 distinct CDR3 sequences, around 64% of which show up once; less than 35% is in the top ten. This sample's RNA came from whole unsorted tissue. The normal lung tissue was taken more than 3 cm from the tumor edge. The specimen was distant non-tumor lung tissue. These receptors were collected from a man between 65 and 80 years old with non-small cell lung cancer.

This clonotype has at least ten counts. V gene TRBV12-3 or TRBV12-4 combines with J gene TRBJ2-6, with D perhaps assigned TRBD1 or TRBD2 (6 bases each). The V end lost 4 bases, the J end lost 0 bases, and 16 bases lay between the germline ends. CDR3 length: 18 residues. Here the CDR3 DNA reads TGTGCCAGCAGTTCCCCCCGGGGGCAACTCTCTGGGGCCAACGTCCTGACTTTC. This translates into CASSSPRGQLSGANVLTF.

In this sample, this clonotype turned up a few times. A much larger clone differs by one base, so this may be a read error. The genes are TRBV7-8 and TRBJ2-3, with TRBD2 matching 7 bases. The ends lost 7 bases at V and 1 base at J; junction bases unmatched: 14. Germline V gene sequence: CDR1 SGHVS, CDR2 FQNEAQ. The CDR3 consists of 17 residues. The CDR3, as DNA: TGTGCCAGCACTGGACGATTCGCGGGAGAAGGCACAGATACGCAGTATTTT. Translated: CASTGRFAGEGTDTQYF.

The chain uses TRBV4-1 and TRBJ2-2; TRBD2 aligns across 8 bases. Germline V gene sequence: CDR1 MGHRA, CDR2 YSYEKL. The CDR3 sequence is 14 residues long. For the CDR3, the DNA is TGCGACAACAGCCAGGAGGGACTAGCCGGGGAGCTGTTTTTT. Translating it yields CDNSQEGLAGELFF.

This clonotype counts as medium-sized (0.01 to 0.1%). This rearrangement joins TRBV11-3 to TRBJ2-2, with TRBD1 matching 7 bases. The CDR3 covers 14 residues. Trimming at V came to 8 bases and at J to 4 bases, leaving 7 bases not matched to a gene. Looked up from germline, CDR1 is SGHNT and CDR2 is YENEEA. For the CDR3, the DNA is TGTGCCAGCGGCAGACAGGGATCCACCGGGGAGCTGTTTTTT. Protein: CASGRQGSTGELFF.

This clonotype has at least ten counts. This chain links TRBV29-1 with TRBJ2-7, with 9 bases that match TRBD1. The CDR3 loop spans 14 amino acids. The junction had 12 bases not matched to a gene; V was cut back by 7 bases and J by 5 bases. From germline, CDR1 is SQVTM and CDR2 ANQGSEA. This CDR3 is CSARVGQGYHEQYF. In DNA form, the CDR3 reads TGCAGCGCAAGGGTGGGACAGGGCTACCACGAGCAGTACTTC.

This clonotype was observed a handful of times. The chain couples TRBV28 to TRBJ1-5, with D possibly being TRBD1 (5 bases). The CDR3 runs 16 residues. Germline CDR1 and CDR2: MDHEN and SYDVKM. The V and J ends lost 3 bases and 2 bases respectively, with 14 bases between them. The CDR3 DNA is TGTGCCAGCAGTTTGGCTCAGGGAATGGGCAATCAGCCCCAGCATTTT. It codes for CASSLAQGMGNQPQHF.

The chain has TRBV11-2 and TRBJ2-4; D perhaps matches TRBD1 (6 bases). Germline CDR1 reads SGHAT; CDR2 reads FQNNGV. The CDR3 length is 15 residues. V was cut by 5 bases and J by 5 bases, with 16 bases left in between. The CDR3 bases are TGTGCCAGCAGCCACTATGGACAGTGTCAAAACATTCAGTACTTC. It yields the protein CASSHYGQCQNIQYF. The variable domain in full, completed from reference TRBV11-2 and TRBJ2-4, reads EAGVAQSPRYKIIEKRQSVAFWCNPISGHATLYWYQQILGQGPKLLIQFQNNGVVDDSQLPKDRFSAERLKGVDSTLKIQPAKLEDSAVYLCASSHYGQCQNIQYFGAGTRLSVL.

This clonotype was observed at least ten times. The chain links TRBV10-2 to TRBJ2-2, with TRBD2 matching over 7 bases. The CDR3 is 16 amino acids. CDR1 and CDR2 from the germline V gene are WSHSY and SAAADI. The V segment lost 1 base and the J segment 0 bases; nucleotides outside the gene matches: 2. The CDR3 spells CASSEWGGTNTGELFF. CDR3 nucleotides: TGCGCCAGCAGTGAGTGGGGGGGGACGAACACCGGGGAGCTGTTTTTT.

Details on this clonotype: A read error may account for a junction end that differs from germline. This sequence joins TRBV10-2 and TRBJ2-3, with D perhaps TRBD2 (5 bases). The germline CDR1 and CDR2 sequences are WSHSY and SAAADI. The length of the CDR3 is 12 residues. CDR3 sequence reads: CAGSGGTDTQYF. CDR3 DNA sequence: TGTGCCGGCAGTGGAGGTACAGATACGCAGTATTTT.

The DNA of the CDR3 is TGTGCCAGCAGTGAAACAACCGAGCAGTACTTC. Protein product: CASSETTEQYF. J is TRBJ2-7 and V is TRBV12-3 or TRBV12-4; D gene uncertain. V was cut by 5 bases and J by 6 bases, with 8 bases left in between. CDR3 length equals 11 residues.

This clonotype turned up a few times. The genes are TRBV28 and TRBJ2-7; D possibly corresponds to TRBD2 (5 bases). CDR1 MDHEN and CDR2 SYDVKM come from the germline V gene. The V end lost 8 bases, the J end lost 5 bases, and 16 bases lay between the germline ends. This CDR3 has 13 amino acids. The CDR3 DNA follows: TGTGCCAGCTCCGAGGGCTATAAGGACGAGCAGTACTTC. It is translated as CASSEGYKDEQYF.

A remark on this clonotype: This may be a read error: a much more frequent sequence differs by one nucleotide. V usage is TRBV10-2 and J usage is TRBJ1-6, with 7 bases lining up with TRBD1. The CDR3 has 14 residues. In germline, CDR1 is WSHSY, CDR2 SAAADI. Trimming removed 7 bases from V and 9 bases from J; junction bases left unmatched: 9. As DNA, the CDR3 is TGCGCCAGCACTAGACAGGGTGCCGGTTCACCCCTCCACTTT. Translated: CASTRQGAGSPLHF.

Turning to this clonotype: It may be a read error: a sequence one base away is much more abundant. V is TRBV28 and J is TRBJ2-7; 10 nucleotides align to TRBD2. The CDR3 sequence is 15 residues long. Per the germline V gene, CDR1 is MDHEN and CDR2 is SYDVKM. CDR3 sequence (DNA): TGTGCCAACAGTCCTCTAGCGGGGGCCTTTGGGGTGCAGTACTTC. Protein product: CANSPLAGAFGVQYF.

Comment on this clonotype: A much larger clone is a single base away; this may be a read error. The chain is built from TRBV12-3 or TRBV12-4 and TRBJ2-7; D may match TRBD1 or TRBD2 (5 bases each). This CDR3 has 14 amino acids. CDR3 loop: CGSSLRGAIDEQYF. DNA for the CDR3: TGTGGCAGCAGTTTACGAGGGGCTATAGACGAGCAGTACTTC.

Concerning this clonotype: Since the CDR3 does not end with the conserved phenylalanine or tryptophan, this likely comes from a read error. This sequence joins TRBV6-5 and TRBJ2-7; tentative D call: TRBD1 (6 bases). Between the trimmed V and J ends, which lost 9 bases and 2 bases, there was a span of 14 bases. In germline, CDR1 is MNHEY, CDR2 SVGAGI. This CDR3 comprises 13 residues. CDR3 region: CARRQRDTYEQYL. In DNA, the CDR3 is TGTGCCAGGAGGCAACGGGACACCTACGAGCAGTACTTG.

Note on this clonotype: Sequence at one end of the junction differs from germline and may be a read error. The chain is built from TRBV20-1 and TRBJ2-7; the match to TRBD1 covers 7 bases. CDR1 is DFQATT and CDR2 is SNEGSKA in the germline V gene (reference sequence). The CDR3 has 12 residues. DNA for the CDR3: TGCGGTGCTGCGACAGGGTTACGCGAGCAGTACTTC. Amino acids: CGAATGLREQYF.

As regards this clonotype: Germline and junction disagree at one end, which may indicate a read error. V is TRBV10-2 and J is TRBJ2-5; D possibly matches TRBD1 or TRBD2 (5 bases each). Germline V gene lookup returns CDR1 WSHSY and CDR2 SAAADI. This CDR3 has 13 amino acids. CDR3 sequence reads: CVSGGQLRETQYF. CDR3 in DNA: TGCGTCAGCGGTGGACAACTCCGAGAGACCCAGTACTTC.

The rearrangement joins TRBV11-2 to TRBJ1-1, with D hard to call. Germline values: CDR1 SGHAT, CDR2 FQNNGV. V was cut by 9 bases and J by 0 bases, with 11 bases left in between. This CDR3 contains 13 residues. The CDR3 sequence: CARSLGVNTEAFF. Here the CDR3 DNA reads TGTGCCAGGAGTTTAGGAGTGAACACTGAAGCTTTCTTT.

The sample holds many counts of this clonotype. V gene TRBV29-1 combines with J gene TRBJ2-3; no reliable D call. The CDR3 totals 11 residues. Trimming took off 6 bases at V and 6 bases at J, with 10 bases between the two ends. CDR1 is SQVTM and CDR2 is ANQGSEA in the germline V gene. The CDR3 here is CSVPLGDTQYF. Here the CDR3 DNA reads TGCAGCGTCCCACTGGGGGATACGCAGTATTTT.

Worth noting for this clonotype: A read error may account for a junction end that differs from germline. The chain has TRBV6-1 and TRBJ2-5; D may correspond to TRBD1 or TRBD2 (6 bases each). Per the germline V gene, CDR1 is MNHNS and CDR2 is SASEGT. The CDR3 is made up of 14 amino acids. CDR3 DNA: TGTGCCAGCAGTGAAGAAGGGACACGGGAGATCCAGTACTTC. This sequence encodes CASSEEGTREIQYF.

The V call is TRBV28, the J call TRBJ2-3, with D possibly called TRBD1 or TRBD2 (5 bases each). Trimming stripped 6 bases from V and 2 bases from J, with 15 bases between. CDR3 length equals 15 residues. Per the germline V gene, CDR1 is MDHEN and CDR2 is SYDVKM. Here the CDR3 reads CASSFGDGDTDTQYF. The CDR3, as DNA: TGTGCCAGCAGCTTTGGGGACGGGGACACAGATACGCAGTATTTT. The full variable domain, in which reference TRBV28 and TRBJ2-3 provide the parts outside the CDR3, is DVKVTQSSRYLVKRTGEKVFLECVQDMDHENMFWYRQDPGLGLRLIYFSYDVKMKEKGDIPEGYSVSREKKERFSLILESASTNQTSMYLCASSFGDGDTDTQYFGPGTRLTVL.

As for this clonotype: The junction does not match germline at one end; this may be a read error. This chain links TRBV11-3 with TRBJ2-2; maybe TRBD2 (6 bases). This CDR3 region has 13 residues. Germline V gene lookup returns CDR1 SGHNT and CDR2 YENEEA. CDR3 loop: CATSTGSTGELSF. The DNA of the CDR3 is TGTGCCACTTCAACCGGGAGCACCGGGGAGCTGTCTTTT.

Regarding this clonotype: The junction shows a germline mismatch at one end, possibly a read error. The chain joins TRBV11-2 to TRBJ2-7; no clear D. The CDR3 has 14 residues. CDR1 and CDR2 (germline): SGHAT, FQNNGV. The CDR3: CANSPLTVRSEQYF. CDR3 coding DNA: TGTGCCAACAGCCCCCTCACGGTAAGAAGCGAGCAATACTTC.